This T cell receptor beta chain was recorded in a study of CD8 T cells in ankylosing spondylitis. Notes on this clonotype: The antigen is unknown.

Study results and caveats: In ankylosing spondylitis blood, a motif of roughly eight highly homologous TCR beta variants appeared characteristic. Disease-associated clonotypes exhibited CD8+ identity and were relatively infrequent in peripheral blood.

Libraries for TCR beta were made by quantitative 5'-RACE with molecular barcodes. TCRdb called the 5' RACE reads again in MiXCR, with one record for every CDR3 protein. The sample has 200,000 to 250,000 distinct CDR3 sequences; about 16% are singletons. This CDR3 comprises 14 residues. The V end was cut by 4 bases, the J end by 1 base, with 9 bases between. CDR1 LGHNA and CDR2 YNFKEQ come from the germline V gene. The sample consisted of blood, either unsorted or a sorted T cell fraction (not recorded which). The TCR was taken from a male donor with ankylosing spondylitis. The chain combines TRBV4-2 with TRBJ2-3; D is ambiguous. Written as DNA, the CDR3 is TGTGCCAGCAGCCCGGGCGAACGCACAGATACGCAGTATTTT. It translates to CASSPGERTDTQYF.